These T cell receptor beta chains were read from a single sample in a study of neoadjuvant anti-PD-1 for oral cavity cancer. Clones were sequenced by immunoSEQ multiplex PCR, and TCRdb holds only the in-frame ones, with some missing. The sample includes approximately 83,000 clones, around 80% of them seen just once. Sequencing used PBMCs, obtained before nivolumab (anti-PD-1) treatment. These receptors all come from a person aged 35 to 85 with oral cavity squamous cell carcinoma. Both conserved end residues are part of each CDR3. D genes are given only for firm matches. Clone size is shown for a subset of rows, as once, few, many or a class of expanded clone.

TRBV7-8	TRBJ2-7	.	.	CASSPQGLSSYEQYF	TGTGCCAGCAGCCCCCAAGGACTGAGCTCCTACGAGCAGTACTTC
TRBV7-9	TRBJ2-6	.	.	CASSLSSGPSGANVLTF	TGTGCCAGCAGCTTGAGTAGCGGACCCTCTGGGGCCAACGTCCTGACTTTC
TRBV5-1	TRBJ2-7	.	.	CASSLSGGAYEQYF	TGCGCCAGCAGCTTGTCTGGGGGGGCTTACGAGCAGTACTTC
TRBV2	TRBJ2-5	.	TRBD2	CASRTSGRIETQYF	TGTGCCAGCAGGACTAGCGGGAGGATCGAGACCCAGTACTTC
TRBV5-1	TRBJ2-3	.	.	CASSLWAGEIDTQYF	TGCGCCAGCAGCTTGTGGGCAGGGGAAATAGATACGCAGTATTTT
TRBV7-9	TRBJ2-7	.	TRBD2	CASSSSLAGVYEQYF	TGTGCCAGCAGCTCCTCCCTAGCGGGGGTCTACGAGCAGTACTTC
TRBV5-5	TRBJ1-2	.	.	CASSTGLPTNYGYTF	TGTGCCAGCAGTACAGGGCTCCCTACTAACTATGGCTACACCTTC
TRBV6-8	TRBJ2-1	.	TRBD2	CASSFHAPMAGERNEQFF	TGTGCCAGCAGTTTTCATGCGCCCATGGCGGGAGAAAGGAATGAGCAGTTCTTC
TRBV29-1	TRBJ2-3	.	.	CSVGQGTDTQYF	TGCAGCGTTGGCCAGGGGACAGATACGCAGTATTTT
TRBV5-1	TRBJ1-2	.	.	CASSFGISYGYTF	TGCGCCAGCAGCTTTGGGATTTCGTATGGCTACACCTTC
TRBV7-9	TRBJ1-1	.	.	CASSSGTPEAFF	TGTGCCAGCAGCTCAGGGACACCTGAGGCTTTCTTT
TRBV7-6	TRBJ2-5	.	.	CASSLFTSQETQYF	TGTGCCAGCAGCTTATTTACATCCCAAGAGACCCAGTACTTC
TRBV19	TRBJ2-2	.	.	CAGGDTGELFF	TGTGCCGGCGGGGACACCGGGGAGCTGTTTTTT
TRBV28	TRBJ2-3	few	TRBD2	CASHLAGIDTQYF	TGTGCCAGCCACCTAGCGGGAATAGATACGCAGTATTTT
TRBV9	TRBJ2-7	.	TRBD2	CASSVGTSGSYEQYF	TGTGCCAGCAGCGTCGGGACTAGCGGCAGCTACGAGCAGTACTTC
TRBV5-1	TRBJ2-3	.	.	CASSRGSAATDTQYF	TGCGCCAGCAGTAGGGGTAGCGCTGCTACAGATACGCAGTATTTT
TRBV15	TRBJ2-3	.	.	CATSRGGTDTQYF	TGTGCCACCAGCAGAGGAGGCACAGATACGCAGTATTTT
TRBV2	TRBJ2-7	.	TRBD2	CASSEAGGSQTYEQYF	TGTGCCAGCAGTGAAGCGGGCGGGAGCCAAACCTACGAGCAGTACTTC
TRBV7-2	TRBJ1-5	.	.	CASGVYSNQPQHF	TGTGCCAGCGGAGTTTATAGCAATCAGCCCCAGCATTTT
TRBV1	TRBJ2-7	.	.	CTSSQEDPGLAGGLWYEQYF	TGCACCAGCAGCCAAGAGGACCCGGGACTAGCGGGAGGGCTGTGGTACGAGCAGTACTTC
TRBV6-1	TRBJ1-3	.	.	CASSEEESSGNTIYF	TGTGCCAGCAGTGAAGAAGAGAGCTCTGGAAACACCATATATTTT
TRBV27	TRBJ2-1	few	TRBD2	CASGRGTSPHEQFF	TGTGCCAGCGGGCGCGGGACTAGCCCTCATGAGCAGTTCTTC
TRBV5-1	TRBJ2-3	.	TRBD1	CASSSGQGTDTQYF	TGCGCCAGCAGCTCTGGACAGGGCACAGATACGCAGTATTTT
TRBV2	TRBJ2-7	.	TRBD1	CASTPDRGPYEQYF	TGTGCCAGCACCCCGGACAGGGGCCCCTACGAGCAGTACTTC
TRBV30	TRBJ1-5	once	.	CAWSRGNSNQPQHF	TGTGCCTGGAGTCGAGGAAATAGCAATCAGCCCCAGCATTTT
TRBV20-1	TRBJ2-6	few	.	CSAGEGNVLTF	TGCAGTGCGGGTGAGGGCAACGTCCTGACTTTC
TRBV28	TRBJ1-5	.	.	CASSLGLSNQPQHF	TGTGCCAGCAGTTTGGGGTTGAGCAATCAGCCCCAGCATTTT
TRBV2	TRBJ2-1	once	.	CASNGGSSYNEQFF	TGTGCCAGCAACGGGGGAAGCTCCTACAATGAGCAGTTCTTC
TRBV6-5	TRBJ1-3	.	.	CASYSGNTIYF	TGTGCCTCCTACTCTGGAAACACCATATATTTT
TRBV5-1	TRBJ2-5	.	TRBD2	CASSLGLADPWTQYF	TGCGCCAGCAGCTTGGGGCTAGCGGACCCATGGACCCAGTACTTC
TRBV10-2	TRBJ2-7	.	.	CASSDSRDEQYF	TGCGCCAGCAGTGATTCGAGGGACGAGCAGTACTTC
TRBV6-1	TRBJ2-1	.	.	CASNPWFF	TGTGCCAGCAACCCCTGGTTCTTC
TRBV2	TRBJ2-7	.	TRBD2	CASSVAGGSYEQYF	TGTGCCAGCAGTGTAGCGGGAGGGAGCTACGAGCAGTACTTC
TRBV5-1	TRBJ2-6	.	.	CASSLARSGANVLTF	TGCGCCAGCAGCTTAGCCCGCTCTGGGGCCAACGTCCTGACTTTC
TRBV6-5	TRBJ2-5	.	TRBD2	CASSPGLAAETQYF	TGTGCCAGCAGTCCCGGACTAGCGGCAGAGACCCAGTACTTC
TRBV6-1	TRBJ2-1	.	.	CASSETRDKGIYNEQFF	TGTGCCAGCAGTGAAACAAGGGACAAAGGGATCTACAATGAGCAGTTCTTC
TRBV25-1	TRBJ2-2	.	.	CASRGTGTGELFF	TGTGCCAGCAGGGGGACCGGAACCGGGGAGCTGTTTTTT
TRBV6-1	TRBJ1-5	.	.	CASSPESNQPQHF	TGTGCCAGCAGCCCTGAGAGCAATCAGCCCCAGCATTTT
TRBV7-9	TRBJ2-2	few	.	CASSSDSNTGELFF	TGTGCCAGCAGCTCAGACAGTAACACCGGGGAGCTGTTTTTT
TRBV6-1	TRBJ1-5	.	.	CASSEQLQGNQPQHF	TGTGCCAGCAGTGAACAATTACAGGGCAATCAGCCCCAGCATTTT
TRBV6-9	TRBJ2-7	.	.	CASSYPGRPNEQYF	TGTGCCAGCAGTTATCCGGGACGTCCTAACGAGCAGTACTTC
TRBV5-4	TRBJ1-1	.	.	CASSRDKNTEAFF	TGTGCCAGCAGCCGGGACAAAAACACTGAAGCTTTCTTT
TRBV9	TRBJ1-2	.	TRBD1	CASSGTGGAGSGYTF	TGTGCCAGCAGCGGAACAGGGGGCGCTGGTTCTGGCTACACCTTC
TRBV2	TRBJ2-1	.	.	CASPLESNNEQFF	TGTGCCAGCCCACTGGAGTCGAACAATGAGCAGTTCTTC
TRBV29-1	TRBJ2-3	.	.	CSVGSGVSTDTQYF	TGCAGCGTTGGCTCGGGAGTAAGCACAGATACGCAGTATTTT
TRBV4-1	TRBJ2-2	.	TRBD2	CASSQIRPGTNVDTGELFF	TGCGCCAGCAGCCAAATCCGGCCCGGGACTAATGTAGACACCGGGGAGCTGTTTTTT
TRBV7-9	TRBJ2-3	.	TRBD2	CASSPPFRLAGRTDTQYF	TGTGCCAGCAGCCCCCCCTTCCGACTAGCGGGACGCACAGATACGCAGTATTTT
TRBV11-2	TRBJ2-1	.	.	CASGGASAYNEQFF	TGTGCCTCTGGCGGGGCTAGCGCATACAATGAGCAGTTCTTC
TRBV10-3	TRBJ2-7	once	TRBD1	CAISEWTGGNVEQYF	TGTGCCATCAGTGAGTGGACAGGGGGTAATGTCGAGCAGTACTTC
TRBV19	TRBJ1-2	.	.	CASSIPRLSVNYGYTF	TGTGCCAGTAGTATCCCCAGGCTTTCGGTTAACTATGGCTACACCTTC
TRBV6-1	TRBJ2-7	.	TRBD2	CASSVFSGSIDEQYF	TGTGCCAGCAGTGTGTTCAGCGGGAGTATCGACGAGCAGTACTTC
TRBV14	TRBJ2-1	few	.	CASSQDALLGDEQFF	TGTGCCAGCAGCCAAGATGCGCTACTAGGGGATGAGCAGTTCTTC
TRBV6-6	TRBJ1-4	once	.	CASSQNRVEKLFF	TGTGCCAGCAGTCAGAACAGAGTTGAAAAACTGTTTTTT
TRBV6-1	TRBJ2-7	.	TRBD1	CASSGQESYEQYF	TGTGCCAGCAGCGGACAGGAATCCTACGAGCAGTACTTC
TRBV10-3	TRBJ2-2	.	TRBD1	CAISPSGQPNTGELFF	TGTGCCATCAGTCCCTCGGGACAGCCGAACACCGGGGAGCTGTTTTTT